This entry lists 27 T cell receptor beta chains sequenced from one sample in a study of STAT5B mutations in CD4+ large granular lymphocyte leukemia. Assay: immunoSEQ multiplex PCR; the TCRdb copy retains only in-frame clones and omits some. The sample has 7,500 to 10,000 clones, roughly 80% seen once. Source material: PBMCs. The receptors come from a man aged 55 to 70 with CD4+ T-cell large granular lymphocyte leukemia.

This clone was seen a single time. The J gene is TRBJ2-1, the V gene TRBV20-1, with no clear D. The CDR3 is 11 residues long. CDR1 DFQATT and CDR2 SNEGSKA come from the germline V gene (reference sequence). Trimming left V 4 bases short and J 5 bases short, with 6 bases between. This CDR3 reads CSATRNNEQFF. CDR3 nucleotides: TGCAGTGCTACCAGAAACAATGAGCAGTTCTTC.

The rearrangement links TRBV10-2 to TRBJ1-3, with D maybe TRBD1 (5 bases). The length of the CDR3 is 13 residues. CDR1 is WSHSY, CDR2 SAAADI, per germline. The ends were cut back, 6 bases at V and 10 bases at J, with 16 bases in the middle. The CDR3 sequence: CASSQGSLGTIYF. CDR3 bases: TGCGCCAGCAGCCAGGGTTCTCTCGGAACCATATATTTT.

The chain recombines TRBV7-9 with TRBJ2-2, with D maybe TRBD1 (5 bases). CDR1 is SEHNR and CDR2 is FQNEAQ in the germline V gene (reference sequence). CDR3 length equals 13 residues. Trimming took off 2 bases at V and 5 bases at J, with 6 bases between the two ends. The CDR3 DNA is TGTGCCAGCAGCTTAAGACAGACCGGGGAGCTGTTTTTT. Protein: CASSLRQTGELFF. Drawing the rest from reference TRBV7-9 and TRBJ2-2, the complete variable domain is DTGVSQNPRHKITKRGQNVTFRCDPISEHNRLYWYRQTLGQGPEFLTYFQNEAQLEKSRLLSDRFSAERPKGSFSTLEIQRTEQGDSAMYLCASSLRQTGELFFGEGSRLTVL.

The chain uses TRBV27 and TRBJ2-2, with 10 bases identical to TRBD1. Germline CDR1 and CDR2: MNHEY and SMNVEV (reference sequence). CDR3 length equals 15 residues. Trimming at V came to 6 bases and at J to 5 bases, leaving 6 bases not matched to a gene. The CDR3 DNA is TGTGCCAGCAGACTAAGACAGGGGGCTACCGGGGAGCTGTTTTTT. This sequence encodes CASRLRQGATGELFF.

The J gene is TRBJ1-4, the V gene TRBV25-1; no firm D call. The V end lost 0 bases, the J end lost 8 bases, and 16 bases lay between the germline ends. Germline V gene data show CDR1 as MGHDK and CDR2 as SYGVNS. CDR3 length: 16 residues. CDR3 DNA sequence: TGTGCCAGCAGTGAATATTCCGCAGGCGATAGCGAAAAACTGTTTTTT. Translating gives CASSEYSAGDSEKLFF.

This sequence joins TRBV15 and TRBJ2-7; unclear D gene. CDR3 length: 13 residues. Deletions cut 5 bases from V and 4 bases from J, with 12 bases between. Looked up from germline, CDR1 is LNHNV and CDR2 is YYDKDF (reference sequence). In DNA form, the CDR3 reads TGTGCCACCAGCTCAGGACGGGTATACGAGCAGTACTTC. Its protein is CATSSGRVYEQYF.

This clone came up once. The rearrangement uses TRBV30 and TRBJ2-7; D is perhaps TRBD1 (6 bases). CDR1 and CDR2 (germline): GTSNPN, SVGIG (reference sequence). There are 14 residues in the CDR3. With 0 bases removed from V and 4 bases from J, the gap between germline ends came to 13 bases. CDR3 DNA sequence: TGTGCCTGGAGTGTAGGGGCAGGGGATTACGAGCAGTACTTC. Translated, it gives CAWSVGAGDYEQYF.

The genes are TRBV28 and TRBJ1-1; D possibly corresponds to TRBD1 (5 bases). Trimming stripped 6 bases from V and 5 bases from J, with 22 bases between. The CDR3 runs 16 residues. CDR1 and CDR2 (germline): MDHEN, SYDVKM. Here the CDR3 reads CASSYRPGVGRTEAFF. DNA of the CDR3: TGTGCCAGCAGCTATCGGCCGGGGGTAGGAAGAACTGAAGCTTTCTTT.

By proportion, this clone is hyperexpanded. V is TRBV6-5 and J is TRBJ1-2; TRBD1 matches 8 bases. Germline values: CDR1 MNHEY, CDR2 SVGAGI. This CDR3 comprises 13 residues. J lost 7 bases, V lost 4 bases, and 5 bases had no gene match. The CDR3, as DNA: TGTGCCAGCAGTTTCCAGGGGGCGCTTGGCTACACCTTC. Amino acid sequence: CASSFQGALGYTF.

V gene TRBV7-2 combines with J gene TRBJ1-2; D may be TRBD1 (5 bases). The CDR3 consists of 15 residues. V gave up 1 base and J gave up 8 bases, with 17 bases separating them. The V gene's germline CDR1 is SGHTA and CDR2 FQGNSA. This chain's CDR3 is CASSLEITGLGGYTF. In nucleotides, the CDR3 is TGTGCCAGCAGCTTAGAAATCACGGGGCTAGGAGGCTACACCTTC.

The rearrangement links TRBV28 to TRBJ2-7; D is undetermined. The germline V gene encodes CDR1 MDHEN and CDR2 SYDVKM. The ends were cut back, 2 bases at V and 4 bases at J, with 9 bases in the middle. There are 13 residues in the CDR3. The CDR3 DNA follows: TGTGCCAGCAGTTTACAGAACCCTTACGAGCAGTACTTC. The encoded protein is CASSLQNPYEQYF.

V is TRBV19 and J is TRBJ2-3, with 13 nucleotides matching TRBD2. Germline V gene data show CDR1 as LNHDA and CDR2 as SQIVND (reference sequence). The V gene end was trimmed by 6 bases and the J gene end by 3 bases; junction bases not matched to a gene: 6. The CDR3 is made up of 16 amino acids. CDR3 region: CASSVGLAGETDTQYF. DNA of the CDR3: TGTGCCAGTAGCGTAGGACTAGCGGGAGAGACAGATACGCAGTATTTT.

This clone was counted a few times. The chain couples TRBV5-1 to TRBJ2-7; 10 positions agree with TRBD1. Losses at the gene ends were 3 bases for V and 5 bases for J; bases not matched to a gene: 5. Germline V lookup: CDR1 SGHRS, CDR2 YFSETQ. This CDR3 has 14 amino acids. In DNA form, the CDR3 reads TGCGCCAGCAGCTGGGAGGGACAGGGGAACGAGCAGTACTTC. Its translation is CASSWEGQGNEQYF. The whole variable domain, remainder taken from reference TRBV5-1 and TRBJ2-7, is KAGVTQTPRYLIKTRGQQVTLSCSPISGHRSVSWYQQTPGQGLQFLFEYFSETQRNKGNFPGRFSGRQFSNSRSEMNVSTLELGDSALYLCASSWEGQGNEQYFGPGTRLTVT.

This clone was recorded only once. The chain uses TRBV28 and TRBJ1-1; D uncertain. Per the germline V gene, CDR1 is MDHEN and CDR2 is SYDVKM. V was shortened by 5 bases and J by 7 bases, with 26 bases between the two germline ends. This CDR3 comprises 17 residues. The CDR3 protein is CASSLTVAGARSVEAFF. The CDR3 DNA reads TGTGCCAGCAGTCTGACGGTCGCAGGTGCAAGGAGTGTTGAAGCTTTCTTT. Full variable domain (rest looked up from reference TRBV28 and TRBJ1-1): DVKVTQSSRYLVKRTGEKVFLECVQDMDHENMFWYRQDPGLGLRLIYFSYDVKMKEKGDIPEGYSVSREKKERFSLILESASTNQTSMYLCASSLTVAGARSVEAFFGQGTRLTVV.

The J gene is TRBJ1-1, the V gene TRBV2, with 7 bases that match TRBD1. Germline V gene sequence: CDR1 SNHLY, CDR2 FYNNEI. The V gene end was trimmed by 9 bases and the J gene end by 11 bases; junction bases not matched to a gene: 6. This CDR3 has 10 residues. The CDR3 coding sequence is TGTGCCAGTGACAGGGTGGCCGCTTTCTTT. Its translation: CASDRVAAFF.

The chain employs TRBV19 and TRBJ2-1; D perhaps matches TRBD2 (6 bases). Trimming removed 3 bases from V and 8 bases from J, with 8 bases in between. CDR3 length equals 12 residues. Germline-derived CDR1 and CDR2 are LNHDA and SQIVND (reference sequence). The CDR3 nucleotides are TGTGCCAGTAGTATGGCGGGACATGAGCAGTTCTTC. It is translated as CASSMAGHEQFF.

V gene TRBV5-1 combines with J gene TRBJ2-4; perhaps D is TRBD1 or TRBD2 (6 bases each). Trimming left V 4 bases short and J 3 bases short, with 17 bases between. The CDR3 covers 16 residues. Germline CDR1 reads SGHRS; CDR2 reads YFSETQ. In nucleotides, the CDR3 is TGCGCCAGCAGCCCTCAATCACAGGGAGGCAAAAACATTCAGTACTTC. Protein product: CASSPQSQGGKNIQYF.

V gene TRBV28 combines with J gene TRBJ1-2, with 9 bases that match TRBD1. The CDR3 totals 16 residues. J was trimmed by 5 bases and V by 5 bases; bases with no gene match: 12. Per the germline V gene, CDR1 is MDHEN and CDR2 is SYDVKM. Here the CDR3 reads CASSRPGTGRIYGYTF. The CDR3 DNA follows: TGTGCCAGCAGTCGTCCCGGGACAGGGAGGATTTATGGCTACACCTTC.

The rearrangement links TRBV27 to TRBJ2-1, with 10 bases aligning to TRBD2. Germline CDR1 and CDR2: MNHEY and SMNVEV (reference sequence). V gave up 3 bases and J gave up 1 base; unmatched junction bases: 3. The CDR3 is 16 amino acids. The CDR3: CASSFASGGSYNEQFF. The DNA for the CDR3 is TGTGCCAGCAGTTTCGCTAGCGGGGGATCCTACAATGAGCAGTTCTTC.

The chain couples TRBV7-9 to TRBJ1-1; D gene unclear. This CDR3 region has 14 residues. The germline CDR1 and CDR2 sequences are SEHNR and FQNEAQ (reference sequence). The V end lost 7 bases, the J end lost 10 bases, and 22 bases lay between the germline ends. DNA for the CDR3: TGTGCCAGCACCACGTCCGACGGTCTTTTGGGAGCTTTCTTT. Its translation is CASTTSDGLLGAFF.

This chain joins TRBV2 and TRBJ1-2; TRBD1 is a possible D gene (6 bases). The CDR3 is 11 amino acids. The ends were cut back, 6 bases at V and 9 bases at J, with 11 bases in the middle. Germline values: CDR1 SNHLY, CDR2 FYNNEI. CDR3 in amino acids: CASSWTASYTF. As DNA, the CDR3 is TGTGCCAGCAGCTGGACAGCCAGCTACACCTTC.

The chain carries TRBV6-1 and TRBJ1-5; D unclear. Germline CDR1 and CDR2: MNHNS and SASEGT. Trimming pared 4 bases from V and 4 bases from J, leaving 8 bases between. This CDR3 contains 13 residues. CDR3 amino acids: CASSGRPNQPQHF. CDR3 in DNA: TGTGCCAGCAGTGGCCGTCCAAATCAGCCCCAGCATTTT.

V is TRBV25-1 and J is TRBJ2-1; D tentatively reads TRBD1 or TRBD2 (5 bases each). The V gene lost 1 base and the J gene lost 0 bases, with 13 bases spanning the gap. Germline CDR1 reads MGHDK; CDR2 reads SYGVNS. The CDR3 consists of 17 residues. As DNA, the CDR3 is TGTGCCAGCAGTGAATTGGGGAGACAGACCTCCTACAATGAGCAGTTCTTC. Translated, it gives CASSELGRQTSYNEQFF.

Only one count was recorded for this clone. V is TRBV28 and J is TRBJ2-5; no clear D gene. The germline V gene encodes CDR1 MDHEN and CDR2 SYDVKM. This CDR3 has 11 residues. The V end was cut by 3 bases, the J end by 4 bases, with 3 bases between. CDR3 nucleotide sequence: TGTGCCAGCAGTTTTTTAGAGACCCAGTACTTC. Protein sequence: CASSFLETQYF.

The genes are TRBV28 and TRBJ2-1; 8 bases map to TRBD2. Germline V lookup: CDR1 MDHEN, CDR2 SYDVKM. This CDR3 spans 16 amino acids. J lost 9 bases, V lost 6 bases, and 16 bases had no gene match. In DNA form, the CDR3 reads TGTGCCAGCAGCTATTCCGGCGGACTAGCCCACAGTGAGCAGTTCTTC. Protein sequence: CASSYSGGLAHSEQFF.

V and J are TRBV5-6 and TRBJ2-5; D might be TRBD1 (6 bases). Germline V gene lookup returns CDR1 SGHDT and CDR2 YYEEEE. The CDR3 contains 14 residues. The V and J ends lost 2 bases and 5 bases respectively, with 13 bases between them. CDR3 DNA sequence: TGTGCCAGCAGCTTAGGACAGCTCTGGGAGACCCAGTACTTC. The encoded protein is CASSLGQLWETQYF.

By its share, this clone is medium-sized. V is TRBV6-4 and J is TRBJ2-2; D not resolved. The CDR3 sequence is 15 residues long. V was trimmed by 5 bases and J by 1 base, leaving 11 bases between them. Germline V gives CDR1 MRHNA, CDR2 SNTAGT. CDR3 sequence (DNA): TGTGCCAGCAGTCCCACCCCTGAGAACACCGGGGAGCTGTTTTTT. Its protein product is CASSPTPENTGELFF.